The sequence of this TCR beta chain was determined in a study of cytomegalovirus exposure and HLA in healthy donors. Study context: Out of fewer than 400 genotyped donors, about 80% belonged to the Caucasian-associated ancestry cluster.

To note about this clone: What it binds is not known.

60 Vbeta and 13 Jbeta primers were used in PCR. Method: immunoSEQ multiplex PCR; TCRdb's copy keeps in-frame clones and lacks some. The sample lists 180,000 or so clones; roughly 83% were seen once. Broader study findings: In vitro checks showed that a few CMV-associated chains really do target CMV antigens. Later on, an analysis showed TCR association rates differing by HLA locus, with DRB1 the most and HLA-C the fewest. An ancestry cluster, one associated with Asian ancestry, reportedly showed fewer N-insertions than the 666-donor mean in a later analysis.

Input material: PBMCs. This clonotype was obtained from a woman aged 45 to 65 in good health and CMV-seronegative.

CDR3 residues: CASSETGRETQYF. The CDR3 DNA sequence: TGCGCCAGCAGTGAAACAGGGAGAGAGACCCAGTACTTC. J is TRBJ2-5 and V is TRBV10-1; TRBD1 is a possible D gene (6 bases). The V end lost 3 bases, the J end lost 4 bases, and 9 bases lay between the germline ends. The CDR3 has 13 amino acids. Per germline, CDR1 WNHNN and CDR2 SYGVQD (reference sequence).